This T cell receptor (beta chain) was identified in a study of cytomegalovirus exposure and HLA in healthy donors. Findings and caveats of the study: The study designated about 160 TCR beta chains cytomegalovirus-associated. Segments of the TCR beta V type were, in most cases, productive about 90% or about 30% of the time in an earlier analysis.

For this clone: Its antigen remains unidentified.

Germline V gene lookup returns CDR1 MNHNS and CDR2 SASEGT. V dropped 5 bases and J dropped 10; count of bases not matched to a gene: 8. This CDR3 spans 13 amino acids. Healthy bone marrow donors formed the donor group. The PCR was carried out with 60 Vbeta primers and 13 Jbeta primers. Sequencing used immunoSEQ multiplex PCR; TCRdb keeps in-frame clones, though not all of them. The repertoire holds some 150,000 clones, with around 77% as singletons. This clonotype was sampled from a man aged 25-45 years in good health and CMV-seropositive. The V gene is TRBV6-1, the J gene TRBJ2-1, with 7 bases lining up with TRBD2. Material: PBMCs. CDR3 nucleotides: TGTGCCAGCAGTTCCCAGCGGGGTAGAGAGCAGTTCTTC. As protein: CASSSQRGREQFF.